The present T cell receptor (beta chain) was sequenced within a study of blood T cell repertoires in COVID-19. How the authors handled the data: By means of reference gene primer amplification, nucleated cell counts were estimated. Clones were sequenced by immunoSEQ multiplex PCR, and TCRdb holds only the in-frame ones, with some missing. The V and J calls and clone size were taken over from that table, and D and trimming were inferred from the DNA. The sample carries approximately 220,000 clones, 83% recorded once. The CDR3 has 15 amino acids. J gave up 4 bases and V 6 bases, and 8 bases lay outside the gene matches. Germline CDR1 is LGHNA and CDR2 is YNFKEQ. Participants spanned ages roughly 18 to 90 years and resided in about 25 US areas. Participant reports of clinical history set cohort assignment. Before they entered the study, exposed participants had met a COVID-19 case within 2 weeks.

The clonotype was recovered from a middle-aged woman who had been exposed to COVID-19. The sequenced material came from PBMCs or T cells enriched from blood (not recorded which). This sequence joins TRBV4-2 and TRBJ1-4, with TRBD1 identical over 7 bases. This CDR3 reads CASSHPGQYNEKLFF. The CDR3 region has the DNA TGTGCCAGCAGTCATCCGGGACAGTATAATGAAAAACTGTTTTTT.